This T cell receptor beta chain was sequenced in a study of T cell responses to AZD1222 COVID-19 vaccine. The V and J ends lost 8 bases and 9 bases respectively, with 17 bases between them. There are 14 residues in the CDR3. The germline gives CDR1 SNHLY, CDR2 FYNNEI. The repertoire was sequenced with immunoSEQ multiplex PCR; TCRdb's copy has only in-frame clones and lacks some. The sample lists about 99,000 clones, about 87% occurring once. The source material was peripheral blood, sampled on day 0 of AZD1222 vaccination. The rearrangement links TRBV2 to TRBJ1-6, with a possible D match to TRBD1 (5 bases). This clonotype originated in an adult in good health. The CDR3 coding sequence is TGTGCCAGCCATCGGGGAGGGGTTTCTTCACCCCTCCACTTT. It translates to CASHRGGVSSPLHF.